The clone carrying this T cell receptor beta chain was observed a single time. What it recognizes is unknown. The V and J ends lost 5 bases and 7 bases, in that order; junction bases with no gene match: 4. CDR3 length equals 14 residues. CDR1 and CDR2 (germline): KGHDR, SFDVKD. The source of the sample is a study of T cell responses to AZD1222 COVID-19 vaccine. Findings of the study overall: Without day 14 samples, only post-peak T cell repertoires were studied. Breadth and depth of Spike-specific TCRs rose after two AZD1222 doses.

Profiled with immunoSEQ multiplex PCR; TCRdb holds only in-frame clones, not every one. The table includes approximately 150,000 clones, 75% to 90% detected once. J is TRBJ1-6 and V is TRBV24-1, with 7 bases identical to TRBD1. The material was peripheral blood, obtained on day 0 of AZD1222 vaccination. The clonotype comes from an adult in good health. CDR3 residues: CATSGPTGNSPLHF. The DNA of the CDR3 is TGTGCCACCAGTGGCCCGACAGGGAATTCACCCCTCCACTTT.